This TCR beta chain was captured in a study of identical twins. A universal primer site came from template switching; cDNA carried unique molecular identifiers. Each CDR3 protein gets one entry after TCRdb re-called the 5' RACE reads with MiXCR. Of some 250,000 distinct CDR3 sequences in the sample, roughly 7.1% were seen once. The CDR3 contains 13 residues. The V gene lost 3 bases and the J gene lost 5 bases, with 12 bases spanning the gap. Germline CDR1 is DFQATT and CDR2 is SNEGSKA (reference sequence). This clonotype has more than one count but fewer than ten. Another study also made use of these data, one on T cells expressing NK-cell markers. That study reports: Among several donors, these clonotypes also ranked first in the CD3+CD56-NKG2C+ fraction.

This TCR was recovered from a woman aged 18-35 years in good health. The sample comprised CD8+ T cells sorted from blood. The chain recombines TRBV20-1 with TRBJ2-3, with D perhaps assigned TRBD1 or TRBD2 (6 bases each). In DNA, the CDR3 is TGCAGTGCTAGTGGGGGGCCACTAGATACGCAGTATTTT. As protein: CSASGGPLDTQYF.